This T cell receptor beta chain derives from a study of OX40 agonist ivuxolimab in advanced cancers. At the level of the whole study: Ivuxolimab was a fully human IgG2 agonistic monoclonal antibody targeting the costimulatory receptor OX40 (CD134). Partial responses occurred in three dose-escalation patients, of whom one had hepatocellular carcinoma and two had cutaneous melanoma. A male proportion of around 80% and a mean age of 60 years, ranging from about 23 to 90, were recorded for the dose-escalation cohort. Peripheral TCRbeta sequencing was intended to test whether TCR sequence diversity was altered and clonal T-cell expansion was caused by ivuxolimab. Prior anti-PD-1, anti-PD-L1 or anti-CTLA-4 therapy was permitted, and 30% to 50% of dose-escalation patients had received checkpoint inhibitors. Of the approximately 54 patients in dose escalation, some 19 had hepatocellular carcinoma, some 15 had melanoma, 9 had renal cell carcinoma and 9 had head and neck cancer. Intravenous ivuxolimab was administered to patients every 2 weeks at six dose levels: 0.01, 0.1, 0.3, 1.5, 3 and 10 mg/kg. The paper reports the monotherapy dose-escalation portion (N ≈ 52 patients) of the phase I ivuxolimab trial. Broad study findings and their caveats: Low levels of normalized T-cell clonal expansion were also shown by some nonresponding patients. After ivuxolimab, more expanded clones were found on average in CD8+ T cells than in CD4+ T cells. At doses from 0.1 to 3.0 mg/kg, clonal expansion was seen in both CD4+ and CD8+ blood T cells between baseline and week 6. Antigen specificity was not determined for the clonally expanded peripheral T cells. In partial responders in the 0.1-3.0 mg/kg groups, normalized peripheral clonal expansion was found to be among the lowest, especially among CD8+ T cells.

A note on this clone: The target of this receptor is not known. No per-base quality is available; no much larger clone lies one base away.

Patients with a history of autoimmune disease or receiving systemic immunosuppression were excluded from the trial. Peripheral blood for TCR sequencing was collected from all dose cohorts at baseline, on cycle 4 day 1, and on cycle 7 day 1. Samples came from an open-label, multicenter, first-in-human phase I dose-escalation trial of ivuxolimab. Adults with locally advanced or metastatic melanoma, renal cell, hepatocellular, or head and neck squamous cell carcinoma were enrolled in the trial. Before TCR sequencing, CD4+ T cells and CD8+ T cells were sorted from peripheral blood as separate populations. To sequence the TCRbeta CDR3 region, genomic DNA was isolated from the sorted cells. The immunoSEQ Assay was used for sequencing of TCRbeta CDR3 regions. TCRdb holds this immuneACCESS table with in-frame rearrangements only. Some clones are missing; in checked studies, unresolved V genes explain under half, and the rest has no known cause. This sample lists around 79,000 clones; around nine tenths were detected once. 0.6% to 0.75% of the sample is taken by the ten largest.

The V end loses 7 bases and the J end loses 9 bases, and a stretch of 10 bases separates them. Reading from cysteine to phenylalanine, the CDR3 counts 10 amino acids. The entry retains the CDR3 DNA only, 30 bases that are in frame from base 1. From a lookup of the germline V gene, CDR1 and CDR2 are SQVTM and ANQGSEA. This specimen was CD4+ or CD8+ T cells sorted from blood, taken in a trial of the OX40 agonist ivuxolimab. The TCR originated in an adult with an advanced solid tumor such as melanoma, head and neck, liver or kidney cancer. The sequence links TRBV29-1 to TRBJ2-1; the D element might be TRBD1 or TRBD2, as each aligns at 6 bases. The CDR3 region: CSAGGGEQFF. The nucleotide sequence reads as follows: TGCAGCGCCGGGGGCGGTGAGCAGTTCTTC.